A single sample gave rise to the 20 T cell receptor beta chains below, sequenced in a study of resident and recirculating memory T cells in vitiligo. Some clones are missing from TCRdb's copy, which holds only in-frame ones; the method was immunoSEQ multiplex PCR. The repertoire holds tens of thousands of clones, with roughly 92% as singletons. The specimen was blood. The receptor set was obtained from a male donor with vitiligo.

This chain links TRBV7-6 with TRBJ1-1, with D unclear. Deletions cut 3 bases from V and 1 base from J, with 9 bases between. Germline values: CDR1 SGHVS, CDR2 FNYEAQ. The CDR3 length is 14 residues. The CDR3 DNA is TGTGCCAGCAGCTTGAGGAACTGGAACACTGAAGCTTTCTTT. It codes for CASSLRNWNTEAFF.

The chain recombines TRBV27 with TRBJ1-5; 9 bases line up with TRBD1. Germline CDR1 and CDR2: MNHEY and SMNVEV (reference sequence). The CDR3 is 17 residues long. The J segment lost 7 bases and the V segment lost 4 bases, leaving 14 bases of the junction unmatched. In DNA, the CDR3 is TGTGCCAGCAGTTCACAGATCACAACAGGGGGCAGGCAGCCCCAGCATTTT. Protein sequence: CASSSQITTGGRQPQHF.

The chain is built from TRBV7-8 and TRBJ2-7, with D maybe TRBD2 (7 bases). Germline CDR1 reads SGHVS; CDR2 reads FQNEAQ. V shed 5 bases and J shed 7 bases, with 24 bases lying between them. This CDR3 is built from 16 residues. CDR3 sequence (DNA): TGTGCCAGCAGCCGGGGCTCGGCGGGGGCCCGCTGGGAGCAGTACTTC. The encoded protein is CASSRGSAGARWEQYF. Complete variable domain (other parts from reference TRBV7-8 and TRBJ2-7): GAGVSQSPRYKVAKRGQDVALRCDPISGHVSLFWYQQALGQGPEFLTYFQNEAQLDKSGLPSDRFFAERPEGSVSTLKIQRTQQEDSAVYLCASSRGSAGARWEQYFGPGTRLTVT.

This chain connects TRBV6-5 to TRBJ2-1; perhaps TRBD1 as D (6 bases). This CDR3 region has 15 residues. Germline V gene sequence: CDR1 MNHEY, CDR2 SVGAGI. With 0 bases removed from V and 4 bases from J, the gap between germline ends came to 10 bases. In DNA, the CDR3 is TGTGCCAGCAGTTACTCGGGGGCCCCATACAATGAGCAGTTCTTC. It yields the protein CASSYSGAPYNEQFF.

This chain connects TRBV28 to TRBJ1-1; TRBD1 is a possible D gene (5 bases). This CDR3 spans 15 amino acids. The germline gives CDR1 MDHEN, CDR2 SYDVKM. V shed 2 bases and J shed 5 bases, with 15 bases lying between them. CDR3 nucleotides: TGTGCCAGCAGTTTAATCCCTCAAGGGGTAACTGAAGCTTTCTTT. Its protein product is CASSLIPQGVTEAFF.

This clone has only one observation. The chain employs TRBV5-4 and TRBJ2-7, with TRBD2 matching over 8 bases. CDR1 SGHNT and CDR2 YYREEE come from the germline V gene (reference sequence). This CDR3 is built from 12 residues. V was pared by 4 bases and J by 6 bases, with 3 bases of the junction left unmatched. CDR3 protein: CASSPGGREQYF. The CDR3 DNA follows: TGTGCCAGCAGCCCGGGGGGGCGCGAGCAGTACTTC.

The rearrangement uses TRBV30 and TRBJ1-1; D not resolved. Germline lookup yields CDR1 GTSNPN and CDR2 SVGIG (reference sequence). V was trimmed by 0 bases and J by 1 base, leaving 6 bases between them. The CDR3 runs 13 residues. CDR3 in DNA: TGTGCCTGGAGTGTACAGCCGAACACTGAAGCTTTCTTT. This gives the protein CAWSVQPNTEAFF.

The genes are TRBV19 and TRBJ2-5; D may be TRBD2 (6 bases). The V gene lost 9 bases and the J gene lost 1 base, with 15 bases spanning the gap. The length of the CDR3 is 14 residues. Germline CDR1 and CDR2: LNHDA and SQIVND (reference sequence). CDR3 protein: CASRRDSLQETQYF. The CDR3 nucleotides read TGTGCCAGCCGTCGGGACTCCCTCCAAGAGACCCAGTACTTC.

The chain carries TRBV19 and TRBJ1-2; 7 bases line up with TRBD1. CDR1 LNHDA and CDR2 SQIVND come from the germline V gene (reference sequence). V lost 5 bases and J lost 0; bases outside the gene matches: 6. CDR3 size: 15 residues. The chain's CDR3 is CASSSKGTANYGYTF. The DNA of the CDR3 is TGTGCCAGTAGTTCGAAAGGGACAGCTAACTATGGCTACACCTTC.

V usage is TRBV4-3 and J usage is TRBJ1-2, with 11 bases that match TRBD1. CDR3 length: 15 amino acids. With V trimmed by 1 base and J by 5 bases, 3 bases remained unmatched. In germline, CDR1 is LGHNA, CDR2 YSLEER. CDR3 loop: CASSQGTGGFYGYTF. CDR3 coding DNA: TGCGCCAGCAGCCAAGGGACAGGGGGCTTTTATGGCTACACCTTC.

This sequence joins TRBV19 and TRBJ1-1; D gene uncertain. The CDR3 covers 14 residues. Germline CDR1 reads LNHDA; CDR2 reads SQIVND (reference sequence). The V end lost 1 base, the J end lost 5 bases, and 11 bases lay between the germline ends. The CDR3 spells CASSIGVQETEAFF. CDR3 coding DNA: TGTGCCAGTAGTATAGGGGTCCAGGAAACTGAAGCTTTCTTT. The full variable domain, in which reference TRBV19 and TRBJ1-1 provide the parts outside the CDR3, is DGGITQSPKYLFRKEGQNVTLSCEQNLNHDAMYWYRQDPGQGLRLIYYSQIVNDFQKGDIAEGYSVSREKKESFPLTVTSAQKNPTAFYLCASSIGVQETEAFFGQGTRLTVV.

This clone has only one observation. CDR3 in amino acids: CASSASRDRVAPLHF. The CDR3 DNA follows: TGTGCCAGTAGTGCGTCCCGGGACAGGGTTGCACCCCTCCACTTT. The V and J genes are TRBV19 and TRBJ1-6, with 9 bases that match TRBD1. J gave up 11 bases and V 5 bases, and 10 bases lay outside the gene matches. Germline V CDR1 and CDR2: LNHDA, SQIVND (reference sequence). The CDR3 length is 15 residues.

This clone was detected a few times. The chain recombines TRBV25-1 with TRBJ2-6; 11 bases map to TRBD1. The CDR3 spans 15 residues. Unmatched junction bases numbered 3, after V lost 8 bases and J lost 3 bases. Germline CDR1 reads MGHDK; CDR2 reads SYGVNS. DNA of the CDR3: TGTGCCAGCGGGACAGGGGGGGATGGGGCCAACGTCCTGACTTTC. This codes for CASGTGGDGANVLTF.

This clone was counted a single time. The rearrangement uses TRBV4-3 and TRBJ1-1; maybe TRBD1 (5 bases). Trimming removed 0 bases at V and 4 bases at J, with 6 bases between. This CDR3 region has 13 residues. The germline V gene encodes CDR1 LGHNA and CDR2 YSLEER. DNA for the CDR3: TGCGCCAGCAGCCAAGAGGGGGGCACTGAAGCTTTCTTT. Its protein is CASSQEGGTEAFF.

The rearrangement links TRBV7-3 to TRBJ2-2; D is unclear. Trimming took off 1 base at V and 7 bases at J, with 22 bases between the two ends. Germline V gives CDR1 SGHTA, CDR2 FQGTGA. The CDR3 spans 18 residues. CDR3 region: CASSLRRLGPSSGGELFF. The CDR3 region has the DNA TGTGCCAGCAGCTTAAGACGGTTGGGCCCCTCCTCTGGCGGGGAGCTGTTTTTT. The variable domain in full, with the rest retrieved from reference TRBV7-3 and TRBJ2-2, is GAGVSQTPSNKVTEKGKYVELRCDPISGHTALYWYRQSLGQGPEFLIYFQGTGAADDSGLPNDRFFAVRPEGSVSTLKIQRTERGDSAVYLCASSLRRLGPSSGGELFFGEGSRLTVL.

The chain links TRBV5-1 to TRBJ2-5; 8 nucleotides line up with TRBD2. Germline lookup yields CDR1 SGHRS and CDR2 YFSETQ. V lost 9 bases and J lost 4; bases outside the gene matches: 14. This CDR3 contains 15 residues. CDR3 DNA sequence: TGCGCCACCACTATAGTCCCAGCGGGGGTAGAGACCCAGTACTTC. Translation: CATTIVPAGVETQYF.

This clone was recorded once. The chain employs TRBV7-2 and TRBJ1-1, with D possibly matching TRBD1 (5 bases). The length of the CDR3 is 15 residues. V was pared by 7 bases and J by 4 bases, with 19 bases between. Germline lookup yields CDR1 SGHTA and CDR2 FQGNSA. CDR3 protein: CASTRGERRGTEAFF. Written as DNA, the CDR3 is TGTGCCAGCACCCGGGGGGAACGGCGGGGCACTGAAGCTTTCTTT.

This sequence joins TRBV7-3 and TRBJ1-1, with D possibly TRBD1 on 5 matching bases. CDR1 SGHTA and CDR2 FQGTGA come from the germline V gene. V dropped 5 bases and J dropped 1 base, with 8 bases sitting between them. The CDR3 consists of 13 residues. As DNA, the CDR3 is TGTGCCAGCAGCCCCGGACAGAACACTGAAGCTTTCTTT. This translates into CASSPGQNTEAFF.

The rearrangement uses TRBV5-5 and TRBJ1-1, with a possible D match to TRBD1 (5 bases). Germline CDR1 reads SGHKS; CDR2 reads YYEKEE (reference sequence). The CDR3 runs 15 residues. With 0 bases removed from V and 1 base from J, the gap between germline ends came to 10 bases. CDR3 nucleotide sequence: TGTGCCAGCAGCTTGGAAACAGGAGCGAACACTGAAGCTTTCTTT. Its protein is CASSLETGANTEAFF.

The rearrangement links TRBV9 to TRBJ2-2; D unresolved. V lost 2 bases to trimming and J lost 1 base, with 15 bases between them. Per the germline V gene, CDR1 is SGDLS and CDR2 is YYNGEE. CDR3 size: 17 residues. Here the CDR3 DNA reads TGTGCCAGCAGCGTCGAGTATGTCCCGGTGAACACCGGGGAGCTGTTTTTT. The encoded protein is CASSVEYVPVNTGELFF.